This passage covers 11 T cell receptor beta chains from one sample sequenced in a study of T cells after yellow fever vaccination. TCRdb re-derived calls from the 5' RACE reads in MiXCR, one entry per CDR3 protein. The profile covers about 300,000 distinct CDR3 sequences, with 8.5% to 10% appearing a single time and around 3.3% taken by the ten largest. This material consisted of CD4+ T cells sorted from PBMCs, taken 5 days after the yellow fever booster vaccination. Receptor source: a man between 18 and 35 years old who received the YFV17D yellow fever vaccine.

This clonotype has at least ten counts. V gene TRBV9 combines with J gene TRBJ2-1, with D unresolved. Germline-derived CDR1 and CDR2 are SGDLS and YYNGEE. CDR3 size: 13 residues. V lost 0 bases and J lost 11, with 12 bases in between. The CDR3 DNA reads TGTGCCAGCAGCGTAGAGTTAGGCACGAAGCAGTTCTTC. It specifies CASSVELGTKQFF.

This clonotype was detected ten times or more. The V gene is TRBV28, the J gene TRBJ2-7; D is unclear. V was pared by 2 bases and J by 0 bases, with 8 bases between. The CDR3 spans 14 residues. In germline, CDR1 is MDHEN, CDR2 SYDVKM. This chain's CDR3 is CASSLVLSSYEQYF. CDR3 nucleotides: TGTGCCAGCAGTTTAGTGCTGAGCTCCTACGAGCAGTACTTC. The full variable domain, completed using reference TRBV28 and TRBJ2-7, is DVKVTQSSRYLVKRTGEKVFLECVQDMDHENMFWYRQDPGLGLRLIYFSYDVKMKEKGDIPEGYSVSREKKERFSLILESASTNQTSMYLCASSLVLSSYEQYFGPGTRLTVT.

The chain combines TRBV4-1 with TRBJ2-7, with a tentative D call TRBD1 (6 bases). This CDR3 is 16 amino acids long. The germline V and J ends were trimmed by 3 bases and 3 bases, with 18 bases remaining between them. The germline V gene has CDR1 MGHRA and CDR2 YSYEKL. CDR3 protein: CASSQADSIGFYEQYV. The DNA of the CDR3 is TGCGCCAGCAGCCAGGCGGACAGCATTGGCTTCTACGAGCAGTACGTC.

The chain joins TRBV7-2 to TRBJ2-1; 7 bases map to TRBD2. The CDR3 covers 14 residues. The trim removed 1 base at V and 15 bases at J, leaving 12 bases unmatched. Germline V lookup: CDR1 SGHTA, CDR2 FQGNSA. CDR3 amino acids: CASSLVQSRTSLFF. The CDR3 nucleotides read TGTGCCAGCAGCTTAGTACAATCCCGGACTAGTCTGTTCTTC. The full variable domain, rest sourced from reference TRBV7-2 and TRBJ2-1, is GAGVSQSPSNKVTEKGKDVELRCDPISGHTALYWYRQSLGQGLEFLIYFQGNSAPDKSGLPSDRFSAERTGGSVSTLTIQRTQQEDSAVYLCASSLVQSRTSLFFGPGTRLTVL.

The chain employs TRBV9 and TRBJ1-1; 9 nucleotides align to TRBD1. CDR3 length: 15 residues. The germline V gene encodes CDR1 SGDLS and CDR2 YYNGEE. With V trimmed by 3 bases and J by 1 base, 4 bases remained unmatched. The CDR3 nucleotides read TGTGCCAGCAGCGGCGGGACAGGGCCGAACACTGAAGCTTTCTTT. This translates into CASSGGTGPNTEAFF.

This clonotype was counted a few times. The rearrangement joins TRBV28 to TRBJ1-4; the D is unclear. The germline gives CDR1 MDHEN, CDR2 SYDVKM. The CDR3 contains 15 residues. V lost 6 bases and J 0 bases, leaving 11 bases between the germline ends. The CDR3 is CASSHAGATNEKLFF. The CDR3 bases are TGTGCCAGCAGCCACGCAGGTGCAACTAATGAAAAACTGTTTTTT.

The J gene is TRBJ1-2, the V gene TRBV5-6; no reliable D call. Trimming took 6 bases from V and 8 from J, leaving 20 bases between them. The germline V gene has CDR1 SGHDT and CDR2 YYEEEE. This CDR3 region has 14 residues. This CDR3 reads CASTSPETGRGYTF. CDR3 DNA sequence: TGTGCCAGCACCTCACCCGAGACGGGCCGCGGCTACACCTTC.

The chain is built from TRBV7-2 and TRBJ1-3; D remains ambiguous. The CDR3 runs to 18 residues. The V gene's germline CDR1 is SGHTA and CDR2 FQGNSA. Trimming removed 1 base at V and 0 bases at J, with 16 bases between. Written as DNA, the CDR3 is TGTGCCAGCAGCTTAGGGTCCCACAAGGCGAGCTCTGGAAACACCATATATTTT. It is translated as CASSLGSHKASSGNTIYF.

The chain couples TRBV7-2 to TRBJ2-5; 8 nucleotides align to TRBD2. Germline CDR1 reads SGHTA; CDR2 reads FQGNSA. CDR3 length: 14 residues. V lost 6 bases, J lost 4 bases, and 7 bases stayed unmatched. This chain's CDR3 is CASSTKSGGETQYF. The CDR3 DNA reads as TGTGCCAGCAGTACTAAGAGCGGGGGAGAGACCCAGTACTTC.

This clonotype was observed a handful of times. The chain combines TRBV5-1 with TRBJ1-3; no clear D gene. This CDR3 contains 16 residues. V lost 1 base and J lost 4, with 15 bases in between. Germline assignment: CDR1 SGHRS and CDR2 YFSETQ. The CDR3 DNA reads as TGCGCCAGCAGCTTGCTCTTTCTTGGAGCGGGAAACACCATATATTTT. It specifies CASSLLFLGAGNTIYF.

This clonotype was counted at least ten times. This rearrangement joins TRBV6-5 to TRBJ2-5; tentative D call: TRBD1 (7 bases). Germline V gene data show CDR1 as MNHEY and CDR2 as SVGAGI. CDR3 length equals 17 residues. V lost 7 bases and J 0 bases, leaving 21 bases between the germline ends. The CDR3: CASMEGRNRGDQETQYF. In DNA, the CDR3 is TGTGCCAGCATGGAGGGGAGGAACAGGGGCGACCAAGAGACCCAGTACTTC.